The 26 T cell receptor beta chains below come from one sample, sequenced in a study of shared clonotypes between healthy human individuals. Some clones are missing from TCRdb's copy, which holds only in-frame ones; the method was immunoSEQ multiplex PCR. This sample yields 980,000 or so clones, of which around three quarters are seen a single time; roughly 1.5% belongs to the top ten. Sequencing input: memory CD4+ T cells sorted from blood. The subset denotes: CD45RA-negative fraction. The receptors originated from a man younger than 35 in good health.

The V gene is TRBV10-3, the J gene TRBJ2-5; 9 positions agree with TRBD2. This CDR3 has 14 amino acids. J lost 0 bases, V lost 6 bases, and 2 bases had no gene match. The germline V gene encodes CDR1 ENHRY and CDR2 SYGVKD. The CDR3 spells CAIRRTSDQETQYF. As DNA, the CDR3 is TGTGCCATCAGGAGGACTAGCGACCAAGAGACCCAGTACTTC.

The count of this clone is one. The rearrangement uses TRBV5-1 and TRBJ2-1, with 10 bases that match TRBD2. This CDR3 region has 15 residues. V was pared by 4 bases and J by 2 bases, with 3 bases of the junction left unmatched. CDR1 and CDR2 (germline): SGHRS, YFSETQ. Written as DNA, the CDR3 is TGCGCCAGCAGCAATAGCGGGGGGACCTACAATGAGCAGTTCTTC. Its translation is CASSNSGGTYNEQFF.

The chain joins TRBV4-3 to TRBJ1-1, with D unresolved. Per the germline V gene, CDR1 is LGHNA and CDR2 is YSLEER. V was pared by 4 bases and J by 7 bases, with 19 bases between. The CDR3 extends over 15 amino acids. The CDR3 DNA is TGCGCCAGCAGCCGTTCCTCTTCATGGGAGGGTGAAGCTTTCTTT. Translating it yields CASSRSSSWEGEAFF.

This clone has only one observation. In DNA, the CDR3 is TGTGCCAGCTCAAGGGACCAAAATGAAAAACTGTTTTTT. This codes for CASSRDQNEKLFF. V usage is TRBV18 and J usage is TRBJ1-4; perhaps TRBD1 as D (5 bases). The CDR3 has 13 residues. The germline V gene encodes CDR1 KGHSH and CDR2 LQKENI. V was clipped by 5 bases and J by 5 bases, with 9 bases between them.

Regarding this clone: One end of the junction does not line up with germline, which may come from a read error. The CDR3 here is CASSSAAYNEQFF. The CDR3 region has the DNA TGTGCTAGCAGCTCGGCAGCTTACAATGAGCAGTTCTTC. The V call is TRBV7-7, the J call TRBJ2-1; no clear D. Germline lookup yields CDR1 SSHAT and CDR2 FNYEAQ (reference sequence). CDR3 length equals 13 residues.

CDR3 DNA: TGTGCCAGCAGTTACTCGGGACTAGCGGCACAAGAGACCCAGTACTTC. It translates to CASSYSGLAAQETQYF. The rearrangement uses TRBV6-5 and TRBJ2-5; 11 bases are shared with TRBD2. Germline V gives CDR1 MNHEY, CDR2 SVGAGI. J lost 2 bases, V lost 0 bases, and 2 bases had no gene match. The CDR3 loop spans 16 amino acids.

V is TRBV5-6 and J is TRBJ1-1; D possibly corresponds to TRBD1 (5 bases). CDR1 SGHDT and CDR2 YYEEEE come from the germline V gene. This CDR3 spans 15 amino acids. V was trimmed by 0 bases and J by 3 bases, leaving 12 bases between them. This CDR3 is CASSLDRWGYTEAFF. The CDR3 DNA reads TGTGCCAGCAGCTTGGACAGGTGGGGGTACACTGAAGCTTTCTTT.

This clone appeared many times. The chain carries TRBV6-1 and TRBJ1-5; D perhaps matches TRBD1 (6 bases). Trimming removed 10 bases at V and 10 bases at J, with 23 bases between. The CDR3 is made up of 14 amino acids. CDR1 is MNHNS and CDR2 is SASEGT in the germline V gene. CDR3 sequence reads: CATSRDTVSDPQHF. The CDR3 coding sequence is TGTGCCACCAGCCGGGACACCGTAAGTGATCCCCAGCATTTT.

This clone has only one observation. CDR3 amino acids: CASSPRAGGQNEQFF. The DNA for the CDR3 is TGTGCCAGCAGCCCAAGGGCAGGGGGTCAGAATGAGCAGTTCTTC. The V and J genes are TRBV5-6 and TRBJ2-1; 7 bases align to TRBD1. The CDR3 contains 15 residues. Looked up from germline, CDR1 is SGHDT and CDR2 is YYEEEE. The J segment lost 7 bases and the V segment lost 4 bases, leaving 11 bases of the junction unmatched.

As for this clone: The same CDR3 can be traced to other DNA sequences in this sample. The V call is TRBV12-5, the J call TRBJ2-1; 12 nucleotides match TRBD2. CDR3 length equals 15 residues. Losses at the gene ends were 5 bases for V and 4 bases for J; bases not matched to a gene: 3. CDR1 and CDR2 from the germline V gene are LGHNT and FRNRAP. The CDR3 protein is CASGLGLAGYNEQFF. The CDR3 region has the DNA TGTGCTAGTGGTCTAGGACTAGCGGGGTACAATGAGCAGTTCTTC.

The chain is built from TRBV4-2 and TRBJ1-1; unclear D gene. CDR1 is LGHNA and CDR2 is YNFKEQ in the germline V gene. V lost 3 bases, J lost 6 bases, and 20 bases lay in between. This CDR3 comprises 16 residues. This CDR3 reads CASSQNQDGQIPEAFF. CDR3 DNA sequence: TGTGCCAGCAGCCAGAACCAGGACGGCCAAATCCCTGAAGCTTTCTTT.

The chain has TRBV5-1 and TRBJ1-2; weak D call: TRBD1 (5 bases). CDR1 SGHRS and CDR2 YFSETQ come from the germline V gene. The CDR3 is 17 residues long. Trimming removed 4 bases from V and 1 base from J, with 20 bases in between. CDR3 region: CASSLRDRGSVNYGYTF. The CDR3 nucleotides read TGCGCCAGCAGCCTCCGGGACCGCGGCTCGGTTAACTATGGCTACACCTTC.

In its sample, this clone was seen a few times. This chain joins TRBV5-6 and TRBJ2-2; 7 bases agree with TRBD1. V trimming: 2 bases; J trimming: 6 bases; junction bases outside the gene matches: 4. CDR1 is SGHDT, CDR2 YYEEEE, per germline. The CDR3 length is 14 residues. The CDR3 here is CASSLRDRAGELFF. The CDR3 bases are TGTGCCAGCAGCTTACGAGACAGGGCCGGGGAGCTGTTTTTT.

The rearrangement links TRBV30 to TRBJ1-6, with 8 bases lining up with TRBD1. The CDR3 covers 13 residues. CDR1 is GTSNPN, CDR2 SVGIG, per germline (reference sequence). The V segment lost 1 base and the J segment 10 bases; nucleotides outside the gene matches: 3. The CDR3 sequence: CAWSGTGLSPLHF. The CDR3 nucleotides read TGTGCCTGGAGTGGGACAGGGCTCTCACCCCTCCACTTT. The full variable domain, completed using reference TRBV30 and TRBJ1-6, is SQTIHQWPATLVQPVGSPLSLECTVEGTSNPNLYWYRQAAGRGLQLLFYSVGIGQISSEVPQNLSASRPQDRQFILSSKKLLLSDSGFYLCAWSGTGLSPLHFGNGTRLTVT.

In regard to this clone: Other DNA variants within this sample encode the same CDR3. The gene calls are TRBV11-2 and TRBJ2-6; D gene ambiguous. Trimming cost V 4 bases and J 0 bases, with 4 bases left between them. Germline V gives CDR1 SGHAT, CDR2 FQNNGV. The CDR3 runs 14 residues. The CDR3 protein is CASSSGSGANVLTF. In DNA form, the CDR3 reads TGTGCCAGCAGCTCAGGCTCTGGGGCCAACGTCCTGACTTTC.

This clone was found a few times. In nucleotides, the CDR3 is TGTGCCAGCAGCTTAGGACAATCAACTAATGAAAAACTGTTTTTT. Amino acid sequence: CASSLGQSTNEKLFF. This sequence joins TRBV7-2 and TRBJ1-4; D uncertain. The CDR3 is made up of 15 amino acids. Germline assignment: CDR1 SGHTA and CDR2 FQGNSA. Trimming pared 1 base from V and 0 bases from J, leaving 6 bases between.

The CDR3 DNA follows: TGTGCCAGCAGCTCCACGGGGTTCTTTAATGAAAAACTGTTTTTT. Translation: CASSSTGFFNEKLFF. The chain joins TRBV11-2 to TRBJ1-4; D unclear. Germline assignment: CDR1 SGHAT and CDR2 FQNNGV. The CDR3 sequence is 15 residues long. The V end was cut by 4 bases, the J end by 4 bases, with 13 bases between. Full variable domain (outside the CDR3, taken from reference TRBV11-2 and TRBJ1-4): EAGVAQSPRYKIIEKRQSVAFWCNPISGHATLYWYQQILGQGPKLLIQFQNNGVVDDSQLPKDRFSAERLKGVDSTLKIQPAKLEDSAVYLCASSSTGFFNEKLFFGSGTQLSVL.

The gene calls are TRBV2 and TRBJ1-4, with 8 positions matching TRBD1. This CDR3 has 17 amino acids. Germline CDR1 is SNHLY and CDR2 is FYNNEI. V shed 5 bases and J 1 base; nucleotides not matched to a gene: 9. CDR3 in DNA: TGTGCCAGCAGTCAACGTGGACAGGGCGGAACTAATGAAAAACTGTTTTTT. Its translation is CASSQRGQGGTNEKLFF.

To note about this clone: Other nucleotide sequences from this sample produce the same CDR3. V usage is TRBV5-1 and J usage is TRBJ2-7; D gene uncertain. The V end lost 0 bases, the J end lost 0 bases, and 10 bases lay between the germline ends. This CDR3 region has 15 residues. Germline lookup yields CDR1 SGHRS and CDR2 YFSETQ. The CDR3 here is CASSLGPGSSYEQYF. The CDR3 DNA is TGCGCCAGCAGCTTGGGTCCGGGCTCCTCCTACGAGCAGTACTTC.

The chain employs TRBV7-2 and TRBJ1-2; 7 bases map to TRBD1. Germline values: CDR1 SGHTA, CDR2 FQGNSA. V shed 5 bases, J shed 12 bases, and the junction held 12 bases outside the gene matches. The CDR3 contains 13 residues. This chain's CDR3 is CASSERAGGYHTF. In DNA, the CDR3 is TGTGCCAGCAGCGAAAGAGCAGGGGGATATCACACCTTC. Looking up the rest from reference TRBV7-2 and TRBJ1-2 gives the full variable domain: GAGVSQSPSNKVTEKGKDVELRCDPISGHTALYWYRQSLGQGLEFLIYFQGNSAPDKSGLPSDRFSAERTGGSVSTLTIQRTQQEDSAVYLCASSERAGGYHTFGSGTRLTVV.

This clone has only a few counts. The chain couples TRBV10-2 to TRBJ1-5; possible D gene TRBD1, 5 bases. Trimming cost V 2 bases and J 4 bases, with 9 bases left between them. Per germline, CDR1 WSHSY and CDR2 SAAADI. This CDR3 spans 14 amino acids. The CDR3 region is CASSERQFNQPQHF. CDR3 DNA: TGCGCCAGCAGTGAGCGACAGTTTAATCAGCCCCAGCATTTT.

V gene TRBV11-2 combines with J gene TRBJ2-5; 7 nucleotides line up with TRBD2. The germline CDR1 and CDR2 sequences are SGHAT and FQNNGV. There are 15 residues in the CDR3. J was trimmed by 4 bases and V by 2 bases; bases with no gene match: 7. CDR3 sequence reads: CASSLHAGEGETQYF. For the CDR3, the DNA is TGTGCCAGCAGCTTACATGCGGGGGAAGGAGAGACCCAGTACTTC. Variable domain in full (rest from reference TRBV11-2 and TRBJ2-5): EAGVAQSPRYKIIEKRQSVAFWCNPISGHATLYWYQQILGQGPKLLIQFQNNGVVDDSQLPKDRFSAERLKGVDSTLKIQPAKLEDSAVYLCASSLHAGEGETQYFGPGTRLLVL.

J is TRBJ2-7 and V is TRBV9, with 13 nucleotides matching TRBD2. Germline lookup yields CDR1 SGDLS and CDR2 YYNGEE. The CDR3 length is 18 residues. V gave up 0 bases and J gave up 4 bases; unmatched junction bases: 10. The CDR3 DNA follows: TGTGCCAGCAGCGTAGCTACAACTAGCGGGGGGGCTGTTTACGAGCAGTACTTC. It translates to CASSVATTSGGAVYEQYF.

This clone was recorded only once. CDR3 in amino acids: CAISESGLAGYNEQFF. Here the CDR3 DNA reads TGTGCCATCAGTGAGTCGGGACTAGCGGGATACAATGAGCAGTTCTTC. The chain couples TRBV10-3 to TRBJ2-1; 13 bases agree with TRBD2. V was clipped by 0 bases and J by 4 bases; unmatched bases: 0. The CDR3 has 16 residues. Looked up from germline, CDR1 is ENHRY and CDR2 is SYGVKD.

This chain joins TRBV4-1 and TRBJ1-2; D unclear. Germline V gene lookup returns CDR1 MGHRA and CDR2 YSYEKL. CDR3 length: 16 residues. Trimming removed 1 base from V and 4 bases from J, with 16 bases in between. Here the CDR3 reads CASSQAHLQSRYGYTF. The CDR3 coding sequence is TGCGCCAGCAGCCAAGCTCATTTACAGAGCCGCTATGGCTACACCTTC.

V is TRBV6-5 and J is TRBJ1-2; TRBD1 agrees at 8 bases. J gave up 4 bases and V 4 bases, and 11 bases lay outside the gene matches. The CDR3 has 16 amino acids. CDR1 is MNHEY, CDR2 SVGAGI, per germline. CDR3 region: CASSFTPGGGSYGYTF. In nucleotides, the CDR3 is TGTGCCAGCAGTTTTACTCCAGGGGGCGGAAGCTATGGCTACACCTTC.